This TCR beta chain is from a study of blood T cells in healthy people across ages. CDR1 DFQATT and CDR2 SNEGSKA come from the germline V gene (reference sequence). Trimming took 6 bases from V and 10 from J, leaving 15 bases between them. This CDR3 region has 11 residues. PCR was performed a second time for 7 to 11 cycles using a sample-barcoded 5' primer and a J-beta primer mix. Template switching added a 12-random-nucleotide identifier to every cDNA molecule. Samples each returned at least 2.5 million CDR3-containing paired-end reads. A single record per CDR3 protein comes from TCRdb applying MiXCR to the 5' RACE reads. The sample lists 540,000 or so distinct CDR3 sequences; approximately 25% were seen once. Each sample yielded at least 7 million isolated PBMCs.

The sample was blood. This sequence originates from a woman aged 70-85 years in good health. The genes are TRBV20-1 and TRBJ1-2; D is undetermined. The CDR3 sequence is CSATPGHTYTF. The CDR3, as DNA: TGCAGTGCCACCCCCGGGCACACCTACACCTTC.